This passage covers 12 T cell receptor beta chains from one sample sequenced in a study of T cells in Graves' hyperthyroidism and ophthalmopathy. The investigators amplified TCR beta CDR3 regions from RNA transcripts. When the TCR CDR3 underwent first-round RT-PCR, the HTBI primer set was used. MiXCR, run by TCRdb on the multiplex PCR reads, gives a single entry per CDR3 protein. The profile shows approximately 510,000 distinct CDR3 sequences, 46% of them singletons. Sample: peripheral blood or thyroid tissue (not recorded which). These receptors all come from an adult woman with Graves' disease, either hyperthyroidism or ophthalmopathy (not recorded which).

This clonotype was seen a handful of times. This chain links TRBV24-1 with TRBJ2-2; D is uncertain. With 7 bases removed from V and 4 bases from J, the gap between germline ends came to 15 bases. The CDR3 extends over 15 amino acids. Germline V lookup: CDR1 KGHDR, CDR2 SFDVKD. CDR3 in DNA: TGTGCCACCAGCCCCGCCGGTAGTAGCACCGGGGAGCTGTTTTTT. Translation gives CATSPAGSSTGELFF.

In this sample, this clonotype turned up once. V usage is TRBV20-1 and J usage is TRBJ1-6; possible D gene TRBD1, 6 bases. The germline V gene encodes CDR1 DFQATT and CDR2 SNEGSKA (reference sequence). The CDR3 consists of 16 residues. Trimming left V 1 base short and J 9 bases short, with 19 bases between. In DNA, the CDR3 is TGCAGTGCTAGAGCTCGAAGGGGGACCGGCGGTTCACCCCTCCACTTT. This codes for CSARARRGTGGSPLHF.

This rearrangement joins TRBV19 to TRBJ1-1; D is undetermined. CDR3 length: 12 residues. Deletions cut 7 bases from V and 5 bases from J, with 11 bases between. Germline CDR1 and CDR2: LNHDA and SQIVND (reference sequence). The chain's CDR3 is CASKVGKTEAFF. DNA of the CDR3: TGTGCCAGTAAGGTGGGGAAAACTGAAGCTTTCTTT.

V gene TRBV2 combines with J gene TRBJ2-7, with D perhaps matching TRBD1 (5 bases). V gave up 8 bases and J gave up 3 bases, with 20 bases separating them. The CDR3 has 15 residues. Germline CDR1 is SNHLY and CDR2 is FYNNEI. DNA for the CDR3: TGTGCCAGCCAACCTGACAGCGAAAACCTCTACGAGCAGTACTTC. Protein sequence: CASQPDSENLYEQYF.

The V call is TRBV20-1, the J call TRBJ1-2, with no clear D. Germline CDR1 DFQATT, CDR2 SNEGSKA (reference sequence). The CDR3 runs to 12 residues. The germline V and J ends were trimmed by 5 bases and 6 bases, with 13 bases remaining between them. The CDR3 DNA reads TGCAGTGCTGGACGGGGAGCGGATGGCTACACCTTC. The encoded protein is CSAGRGADGYTF.

The chain joins TRBV7-9 to TRBJ2-2; 7 nucleotides match TRBD1. The length of the CDR3 is 15 residues. V lost 7 bases to trimming and J lost 3 bases; unmatched junction nucleotides: 8. Germline lookup yields CDR1 SEHNR and CDR2 FQNEAQ (reference sequence). The CDR3 region is CASKEGAVDTGELFF. CDR3 DNA: TGTGCCAGCAAAGAGGGGGCGGTGGACACCGGGGAGCTGTTTTTT. Together with reference TRBV7-9 and TRBJ2-2, the CDR3 gives the full variable domain: DTGVSQNPRHKITKRGQNVTFRCDPISEHNRLYWYRQTLGQGPEFLTYFQNEAQLEKSRLLSDRFSAERPKGSFSTLEIQRTEQGDSAMYLCASKEGAVDTGELFFGEGSRLTVL.

This clonotype was detected many times. The chain couples TRBV29-1 to TRBJ2-5, with D unresolved. The CDR3 contains 10 residues. Looked up from germline, CDR1 is SQVTM and CDR2 is ANQGSEA. V gave up 3 bases and J gave up 5 bases, with 4 bases separating them. The CDR3 DNA is TGCAGCGTTGATGCGGAGACCCAGTACTTC. Its translation: CSVDAETQYF.

This clonotype turned up a few times. The chain uses TRBV4-3 and TRBJ1-1; perhaps TRBD1 as D (5 bases). Germline values: CDR1 LGHNA, CDR2 YSLEER. V lost 1 base to trimming and J lost 4 bases, with 13 bases between them. The CDR3 sequence is 15 residues long. CDR3: CASSQGWGMSTEAFF. The CDR3 DNA reads as TGCGCCAGCAGCCAAGGGTGGGGGATGAGCACTGAAGCTTTCTTT.

In this sample, this clonotype turned up many times. V is TRBV4-1 and J is TRBJ2-7; D gene ambiguous. Germline CDR1 MGHRA, CDR2 YSYEKL. V lost 1 base to trimming and J lost 3 bases, with 16 bases between them. The length of the CDR3 is 16 residues. CDR3 protein: CASSQGLGKTDYEQYF. The CDR3 DNA reads TGCGCCAGCAGCCAAGGCCTAGGGAAAACAGACTACGAGCAGTACTTC.

This clonotype occurred many times. V is TRBV7-9 and J is TRBJ2-2; D possibly matches TRBD1 or TRBD2 (6 bases each). There are 16 residues in the CDR3. V lost 3 bases, J lost 5 bases, and 16 bases lay in between. Per the germline V gene, CDR1 is SEHNR and CDR2 is FQNEAQ (reference sequence). The CDR3 reads CASSLNPGARTGELFF. For the CDR3, the DNA is TGTGCCAGCAGCTTGAATCCGGGGGCAAGAACCGGGGAGCTGTTTTTT.

This clonotype has more than one count but fewer than ten. The genes are TRBV15 and TRBJ2-1; maybe TRBD1 (7 bases). This CDR3 has 15 residues. Germline V CDR1 and CDR2: LNHNV, YYDKDF (reference sequence). V lost 1 base and J 3 bases, leaving 10 bases between the germline ends. The chain's CDR3 is CATSRGGDSYNEQFF. CDR3 coding DNA: TGTGCCACCAGCAGAGGGGGGGACAGCTACAATGAGCAGTTCTTC.

V and J are TRBV19 and TRBJ2-7; TRBD1 matches at 7 bases. Germline assignment: CDR1 LNHDA and CDR2 SQIVND (reference sequence). The CDR3 has 14 residues. V was pared by 3 bases and J by 3 bases, with 5 bases of the junction left unmatched. CDR3 nucleotides: TGTGCCAGTAGTATTCCGGGACAGAGCTACGAGCAGTACTTC. This encodes CASSIPGQSYEQYF.